Listed below are T cell receptor beta chains from one sample, sequenced in a study of OX40 agonist ivuxolimab in advanced cancers. Only in-frame clones appear in the TCRdb table, and some are missing; sequencing was by immunoSEQ multiplex PCR. The sample has around 88,000 clones, 92% seen once; the top ten hold 0.5% to 0.65%. The sample here was CD4+ or CD8+ T cells sorted from blood, taken in a trial of the OX40 agonist ivuxolimab. Every receptor here comes from an adult with an advanced solid tumor such as melanoma, head and neck, liver or kidney cancer. The CDR3 runs from the conserved cysteine through the conserved F or W. D genes are given only for firm matches. Clone size appears in some rows only: once, few, many, or a class for an expanded clone.

>NA|TRBV19|NA|TRBJ2-7
CASSLRDSPYEQYF
TGTGCCAGTAGTCTGCGAGACAGCCCCTACGAGCAGTACTTC
>NA|TRBV4-2|NA|TRBJ2-5
CASSLGPGETQYF
TGTGCCAGCAGCTTGGGGCCCGGAGAGACCCAGTACTTC
>NA|TRBV5-6|NA|TRBJ1-5
CASSAGPPANQPQHF
TGTGCCAGCAGCGCCGGACCGCCCGCCAATCAGCCCCAGCATTTT
>once|TRBV6-6|TRBD1|TRBJ1-5
CASRTGTGGNQPQHF
TGTGCCAGCAGAACCGGGACAGGGGGAAATCAGCCCCAGCATTTT
>NA|TRBV4-1|TRBD2|TRBJ2-3
CASSQDLSGRADTQYF
TGCGCCAGCAGCCAAGATTTGAGCGGGAGGGCAGATACGCAGTATTTT
>NA|TRBV28|NA|TRBJ1-5
CASSSRQPQHF
TGTGCCAGCAGCTCGAGACAGCCCCAGCATTTT
>NA|TRBV18|NA|TRBJ1-2
CASSQATEANYGYTF
TGTGCCAGCTCCCAGGCCACGGAAGCTAACTATGGCTACACCTTC
>NA|TRBV27|TRBD2|TRBJ2-7
CASRGLAGRQYF
TGTGCCAGCAGAGGACTAGCGGGAAGGCAGTACTTC
>NA|TRBV18|NA|TRBJ1-3
CASSKGARGNTIYF
TGTGCCAGCTCAAAAGGGGCGCGGGGAAACACCATATATTTT
>NA|TRBV7-9|NA|TRBJ1-1
CASSSTRDTEAFF
TGTGCCAGCAGCTCTACAAGGGACACTGAAGCTTTCTTT
>NA|TRBV11-2|TRBD2|TRBJ2-7
CASSPGLDSGEQYF
TGTGCCAGCAGCCCGGGACTAGACTCCGGCGAGCAGTACTTC
>NA|TRBV4-2|NA|TRBJ2-3
CASSQPVGGGADTQYF
TGTGCCAGCAGCCAACCTGTGGGGGGTGGGGCAGATACGCAGTATTTT
>NA|TRBV4-1|NA|TRBJ1-6
CASSYNDPGVYNSPLHF
TGCGCCAGCAGCTATAACGACCCAGGGGTCTATAATTCACCCCTCCACTTT
>NA|TRBV9|TRBD1|TRBJ2-7
CASSPPRNRGQSYEQYF
TGTGCCAGCAGCCCCCCGAGAAACAGGGGGCAGTCCTACGAGCAGTACTTC
>NA|TRBV6-1|TRBD1|TRBJ1-4
CASSQDRREKLFF
TGTGCCAGCAGTCAGGACAGGCGTGAAAAACTGTTTTTT
>NA|TRBV7-3|NA|TRBJ2-5
CASSFAGSETQYF
TGTGCCAGCAGCTTCGCCGGGAGTGAGACCCAGTACTTC
>NA|TRBV29-1|NA|TRBJ2-5
CSVVQETQYF
TGCAGCGTCGTACAAGAGACCCAGTACTTC
>NA|TRBV27|NA|TRBJ2-2
CASSPNRWGVGITGELFF
TGTGCCAGCAGTCCGAATCGATGGGGGGTCGGTATCACCGGGGAGCTGTTTTTT
>few|TRBV9|NA|TRBJ1-2
CASSRGPQNGYTF
TGTGCCAGCAGCCGTGGGCCTCAAAATGGCTACACCTTC
>NA|TRBV7-6|TRBD2|TRBJ2-5
CASSLSGSRQETQYF
TGTGCCAGCAGCTTAAGCGGGAGCCGGCAAGAGACCCAGTACTTC
>NA|TRBV5-1|NA|TRBJ2-1
CASSLRGEKYNEQFF
TGCGCCAGTTCGCTTCGGGGAGAGAAATACAATGAGCAGTTCTTC
>NA|TRBV2|TRBD2|TRBJ2-1
CASSEGLREGNEQFF
TGTGCCAGCAGTGAAGGACTAAGGGAGGGCAATGAGCAGTTCTTC
>NA|TRBV5-1|NA|TRBJ2-2
CASSLALETGELFF
TGCGCCAGCAGCTTGGCCTTAGAAACCGGGGAGCTGTTTTTT
>few|TRBV10-2|NA|TRBJ1-1
CANTHNEAFF
TGCGCCAACACCCATAATGAAGCTTTCTTT
>NA|TRBV30|TRBD2|TRBJ2-2
CAWSKGTGTSGRALVRNTGELFF
TGTGCCTGGAGTAAGGGGACCGGGACTAGCGGGAGGGCCCTTGTCCGGAACACCGGGGAGCTGTTTTTT
>NA|TRBV6-1|NA|TRBJ2-1
CATNRAGPSYNEQFF
TGTGCCACCAACCGGGCGGGACCGTCCTACAATGAGCAGTTCTTC
>NA|TRBV19|TRBD2|TRBJ2-7
CASSTGTSFAHEQYF
TGTGCCAGTAGTACGGGGACTAGTTTCGCCCACGAGCAGTACTTC
>few|TRBV11-3|NA|TRBJ2-3
CASSLDGGITDTQYF
TGTGCCAGCAGCTTAGATGGGGGGATCACAGATACGCAGTATTTT
>NA|TRBV2|NA|TRBJ2-3
CARNKGSGVGVPQYF
TGTGCCCGCAACAAGGGTAGCGGAGTTGGAGTTCCGCAGTATTTT
>NA|TRBV10-3|TRBD2|TRBJ2-3
CAISAGASGGPDTQYF
TGTGCCATCAGTGCGGGGGCTAGCGGGGGACCAGATACGCAGTATTTT
>NA|TRBV7-3|NA|TRBJ2-1
CASSSNPGLTNEQFF
TGTGCCAGCAGCTCCAACCCGGGACTCACAAATGAGCAGTTCTTC
>NA|TRBV4-2|NA|TRBJ2-7
CASSQGVTLRNPYEQYF
TGTGCCAGCAGCCAAGGTGTTACACTCCGGAATCCCTACGAGCAGTACTTC
>NA|TRBV6-5|NA|TRBJ1-4
CASSYSRQGQEKLFF
TGTGCCAGCAGTTACTCAAGGCAGGGCCAAGAAAAACTGTTTTTT
>NA|TRBV5-1|TRBD1|TRBJ2-1
CASSLGQGYNEQFF
TGCGCCAGCAGCTTAGGACAGGGGTACAATGAGCAGTTCTTC
>NA|TRBV5-6|NA|TRBJ1-2
CASSERQILTHGYTF
TGTGCCAGCAGCGAGAGACAGATCCTCACGCATGGCTACACCTTC
>NA|TRBV5-4|NA|TRBJ1-2
CASSLGIGDYGYTF
TGTGCCAGCAGCTTAGGGATAGGGGACTATGGCTACACCTTC
>NA|TRBV2|TRBD1|TRBJ1-1
CASSIRDRNTEAFF
TGTGCCAGCAGCATCCGGGACAGGAACACTGAAGCTTTCTTT
>NA|TRBV6-6|TRBD2|TRBJ2-1
CASSLSGSGYNEQFF
TGTGCCAGCAGTTTAAGCGGGAGTGGGTACAATGAGCAGTTCTTC
>NA|TRBV5-3|NA|TRBJ2-5
CASSLGRTWTQYF
TGTGCCAGCAGCTTGGGACGGACCTGGACCCAGTACTTC
>NA|TRBV19|TRBD2|TRBJ2-4
CASSIGLAGTVDIQYF
TGTGCCAGTAGTATAGGTCTAGCGGGGACAGTAGACATTCAGTACTTC
>NA|TRBV6-6|NA|TRBJ2-7
CASRSGAYEQYF
TGTGCCAGCAGATCGGGCGCCTACGAGCAGTACTTC
>NA|TRBV2|NA|TRBJ1-4
CASTPGGAGNEKLFF
TGTGCCTCAACCCCGGGGGGGGCAGGTAATGAAAAACTGTTTTTT
>NA|TRBV30|NA|TRBJ1-1
CATEGDVGTEAFF
TGTGCCACTGAGGGGGATGTTGGCACTGAAGCTTTCTTT
>NA|TRBV7-9|NA|TRBJ2-3
CASSSTADTQYF
TGTGCCAGCAGCTCGACAGCAGATACGCAGTATTTT
>NA|TRBV6-5|NA|TRBJ1-5
CASRSGVNQPQHF
TGTGCCAGCAGGTCAGGGGTCAATCAGCCCCAGCATTTT
>NA|TRBV11-3|TRBD2|TRBJ2-1
CASSRLGSGLADNEQFF
TGTGCCAGCAGCCGCTTAGGATCCGGACTAGCGGACAATGAGCAGTTCTTC
>NA|TRBV9|TRBD2|TRBJ2-3
CASSVGGGGTDTQYF
TGTGCCAGCAGCGTAGGGGGGGGAGGCACAGATACGCAGTATTTT
>NA|TRBV9|NA|TRBJ1-1
CASSVGLLNTEAFF
TGTGCCAGCAGCGTCGGACTTCTGAACACTGAAGCTTTCTTT
>NA|TRBV29-1|NA|TRBJ2-7
CSVEDQGPPYEQYF
TGCAGCGTTGAAGATCAGGGACCTCCCTACGAGCAGTACTTC
>NA|TRBV30|NA|TRBJ2-1
CAWSRSRGLYNEQFF
TGTGCCTGGAGTAGAAGCAGGGGTCTCTACAATGAGCAGTTCTTC
>NA|TRBV11-3|TRBD2|TRBJ2-5
CASSLYSGETQYF
TGTGCCAGCAGCTTGTATAGCGGGGAGACCCAGTACTTC
>NA|TRBV5-4|TRBD1|TRBJ1-2
CASRLSRTGFNYGYTF
TGTGCCAGCAGGTTGTCACGGACAGGTTTTAACTATGGCTACACCTTC
>NA|TRBV5-1|NA|TRBJ1-2
CASSLVRGSNYGYTF
TGCGCCAGCAGCTTGGTAAGGGGATCTAACTATGGCTACACCTTC